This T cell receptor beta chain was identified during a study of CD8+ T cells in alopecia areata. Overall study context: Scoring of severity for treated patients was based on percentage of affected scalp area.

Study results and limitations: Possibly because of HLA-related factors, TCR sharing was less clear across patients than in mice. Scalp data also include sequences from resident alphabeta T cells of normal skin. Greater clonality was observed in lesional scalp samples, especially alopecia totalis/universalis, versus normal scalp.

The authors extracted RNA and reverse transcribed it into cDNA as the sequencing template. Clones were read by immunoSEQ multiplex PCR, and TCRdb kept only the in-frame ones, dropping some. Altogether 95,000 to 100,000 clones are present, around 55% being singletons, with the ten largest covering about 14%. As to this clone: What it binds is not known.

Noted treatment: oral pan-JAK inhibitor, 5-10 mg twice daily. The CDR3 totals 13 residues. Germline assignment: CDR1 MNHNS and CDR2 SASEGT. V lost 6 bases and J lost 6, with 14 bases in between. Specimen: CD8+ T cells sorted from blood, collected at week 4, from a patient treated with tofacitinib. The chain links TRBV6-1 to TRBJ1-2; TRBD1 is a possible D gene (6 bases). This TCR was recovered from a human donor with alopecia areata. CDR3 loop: CASSEQGWDGYTF. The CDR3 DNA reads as TGTGCCAGCAGCGAACAGGGTTGGGATGGCTACACCTTC.